This T cell receptor (beta chain) originates from a study of cytomegalovirus exposure and HLA in healthy donors. This clone was recorded only once. Antigen specificity is unknown. General study points: Later on, an analysis found that several of the most significant clusters appeared to be linked to common viral pathogens, which included parvovirus B19.

Primers for the PCR totalled 60 Vbeta and 13 Jbeta. TCRdb's table, derived via immunoSEQ multiplex PCR, lists solely in-frame clones and lacks some. The profile shows 100,000 to 150,000 clones, about 82% of them singletons. This receptor was taken from a boy aged 5-17 years in good health and CMV-seronegative. Sequenced input: PBMCs.

Here the CDR3 reads CASSLPWAYNEKLFF. The CDR3 DNA follows: TGTGCCAGTAGCCTGCCCTGGGCCTATAATGAAAAACTGTTTTTT. The V call is TRBV19, the J call TRBJ1-4; D unresolved. The CDR3 consists of 15 residues. CDR1 LNHDA and CDR2 SQIVND come from the germline V gene (reference sequence). V gave up 6 bases and J gave up 4 bases, with 15 bases separating them.